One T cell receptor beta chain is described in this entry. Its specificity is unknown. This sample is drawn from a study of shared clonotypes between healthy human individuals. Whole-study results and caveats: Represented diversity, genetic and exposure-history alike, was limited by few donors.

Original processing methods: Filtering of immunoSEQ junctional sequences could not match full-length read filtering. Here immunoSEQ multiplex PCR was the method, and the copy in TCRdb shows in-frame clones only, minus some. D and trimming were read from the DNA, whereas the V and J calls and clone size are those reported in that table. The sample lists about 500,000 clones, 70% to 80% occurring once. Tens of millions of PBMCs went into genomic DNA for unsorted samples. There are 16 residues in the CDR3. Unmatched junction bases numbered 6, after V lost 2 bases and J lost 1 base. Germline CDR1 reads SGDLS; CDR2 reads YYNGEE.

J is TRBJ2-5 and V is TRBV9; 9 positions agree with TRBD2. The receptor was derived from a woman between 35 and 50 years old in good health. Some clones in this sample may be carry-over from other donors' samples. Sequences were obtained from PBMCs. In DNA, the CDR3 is TGTGCCAGCAGCGTCACAGCGGGAGGACTCCAAGAGACCCAGTACTTC. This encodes CASSVTAGGLQETQYF.